This paragraph covers one TCR beta chain sequence. This entry comes from a study of CD8+ T cells in alopecia areata. The treatment was: oral pan-JAK inhibitor, 5-10 mg twice daily. Both peripheral blood and punch biopsies of lesional scalp skin were obtained from patients who had alopecia areata. From PBMCs, CD4+ and CD8+ T cells were sorted. Investigators isolated RNA and reverse transcribed it into cDNA to act as the sequencing template. Here immunoSEQ multiplex PCR was the method, and the copy in TCRdb shows in-frame clones only, minus some. The table lists around 100,000 clones, approximately 90% of them singletons, with over 8.5% in the top ten. Germline V gives CDR1 SGHNT, CDR2 YYREEE (reference sequence). The CDR3 has 15 amino acids. The ends were cut back, 0 bases at V and 0 bases at J, with 10 bases in the middle.

The V and J genes are TRBV5-4 and TRBJ2-7; D is possibly TRBD1 or TRBD2 (5 bases each). The source is a human donor with alopecia areata. Sequencing used CD8+ T cells sorted from blood, obtained at approximately week 30, from a patient treated with tofacitinib. The CDR3 is CASSLALGDSYEQYF. The CDR3, as DNA: TGTGCCAGCAGCTTGGCCCTGGGGGACTCCTACGAGCAGTACTTC.